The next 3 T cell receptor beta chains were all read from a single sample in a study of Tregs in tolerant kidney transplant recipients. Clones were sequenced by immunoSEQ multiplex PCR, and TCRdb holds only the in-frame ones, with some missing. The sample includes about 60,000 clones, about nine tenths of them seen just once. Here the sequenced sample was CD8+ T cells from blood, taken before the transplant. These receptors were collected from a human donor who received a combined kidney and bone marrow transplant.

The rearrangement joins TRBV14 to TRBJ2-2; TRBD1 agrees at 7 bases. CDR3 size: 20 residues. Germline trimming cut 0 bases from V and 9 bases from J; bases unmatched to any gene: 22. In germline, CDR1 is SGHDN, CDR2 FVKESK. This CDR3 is CASSQDRQGSLRALSWELFF. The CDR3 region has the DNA TGTGCCAGCAGCCAAGATAGACAGGGTTCTTTAAGGGCCCTAAGCTGGGAGCTGTTTTTT.

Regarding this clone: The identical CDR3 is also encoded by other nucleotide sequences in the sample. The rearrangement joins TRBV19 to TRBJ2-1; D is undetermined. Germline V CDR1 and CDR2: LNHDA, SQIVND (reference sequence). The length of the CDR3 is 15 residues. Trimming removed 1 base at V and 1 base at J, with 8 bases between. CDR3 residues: CASSIGSRSYNEQFF. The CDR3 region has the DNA TGTGCCAGTAGTATAGGGTCCAGGTCCTACAATGAGCAGTTCTTC.

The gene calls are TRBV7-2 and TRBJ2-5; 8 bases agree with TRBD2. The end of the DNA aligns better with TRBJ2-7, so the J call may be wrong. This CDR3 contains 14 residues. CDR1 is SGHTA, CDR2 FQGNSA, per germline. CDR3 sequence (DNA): TGTGCCAGCAGCCTATCGGGGGGGTCTTACGAGCAGTACTTC. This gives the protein CASSLSGGSYEQYF.